This T cell receptor beta chain was recorded in a study of T cell responses to AZD1222 COVID-19 vaccine (dated by TCRdb to the early 2020s). About the full investigation: AZD1222 recipients whose second dose came at about 4 weeks and those whose second dose came at about 12 weeks were combined into one group, since spike-specific TCR depth and breadth did not differ between the two schedules. Enrollment into the trials was organized by age into subgroups of 18-55, 56-69 and 70-plus years, and those subgroups contained about 150, 27 and 61 TCR-sequenced participants, respectively. A total of about 230 trial participants underwent TCR sequencing, of whom 207 received two doses of AZD1222 and some 26 received two doses of the MenACWY control vaccine. What the research found in general, with its limitations: The vaccine-associated CD4 TCRs covered the entire spike protein, and the dominant responses fell in regions 160-218 and 743-854. Spike-specific TCR breadth and depth rose significantly after two AZD1222 doses compared with day 0 and with MenACWY recipients. Participants were mostly white British and included more females than males, and it was suggested by the authors that clonal diversity may have been underestimated. Conclusions about previously exposed vaccinees were limited because only a handful of AZD1222 recipients were SARS-CoV-2 seropositive at baseline. In the small 56-69-year group, the increase in depth fell short of significance, most likely because of low power. Reportedly, close to half of the unique spike-specific TCRs recognized epitopes lying outside the regions that are mutated in the B.1.351 and B.1.1.7 variants. No day 14 peak-response samples were available, so repertoires were characterized only after the peak T cell response.

This specimen's time point label, per the study, means: baseline before first vaccination. Vaccinee samples were obtained from the UK trials COV001 and COV002, which included a single-blind randomized controlled phase 2/3 trial of AZD1222 (ChAdOx1 nCoV-19) in healthy adults. For TCRbeta chain sequencing, PBMC samples from trial participants were taken at day 0 and at day 28 after the second dose. The CDR3 measures 19 amino acids from cysteine to phenylalanine. Only CDR3 DNA remains: 57 bases, in frame from the first base. V has 0 bases trimmed and J has 7 bases trimmed; junction bases matching no gene number 14. The germline V gene (reference sequence) specifies SGHKS as CDR1 and YYEKEE as CDR2. The CDR3 regions of human TCRbeta chains were analyzed by immunosequencing. The study's processing was this. TCRs in the repertoires were matched against a reference library of SARS-CoV-2-specific TCRs that had been generated with the MIRA antigen-specificity platform. Breadth was defined as the fraction of unique TCRs that were SARS-CoV-2-associated, and depth was defined as the fraction of total T cells that were SARS-CoV-2-associated. Using the MIRA data, each spike-specific TCR was mapped to the spike region that the TCR reacts to and placed in a CD4 or CD8 class. Log10-transformed breadth and depth values were compared by one-way ANOVA with Sidak's multiple comparisons tests. TCRdb stores this immuneACCESS table with in-frame sequences only. Part of the clones is absent; in the studies checked, under half of the shortfall reflects unresolved V genes, and no reason is known for the rest. V, J and clone size were drawn from that table, and D and trimming were deduced from the DNA. The sample table holds over 100,000 clones, of which around 89% were seen once. The top ten constitute 15% to 20% of the sample.

As for this clone: The antigen it recognizes is unknown. Per-nucleotide qualities are absent, and no much larger clonotype sits a single base away.

The V gene is TRBV5-5 and the J gene is TRBJ2-7, with 15 central nucleotides matching TRBD2. This receptor was obtained from an adult in good health. The material was peripheral blood, obtained on day 0 of AZD1222 vaccination. The CDR3 here reads CASSLAGGLAGGSYLEQYF. At the DNA level, the sequence is TGTGCCAGCAGCTTGGCCGGGGGACTAGCGGGGGGTTCATACCTGGAGCAGTACTTC. The full variable domain, with segments outside the CDR3 supplied by the reference TRBV5-5 and TRBJ2-7 proteins, appears as DAGVTQSPTHLIKTRGQQVTLRCSPISGHKSVSWYQQVLGQGPQFIFQYYEKEERGRGNFPDRFSARQFPNYSSELNVNALLLGDSALYLCASSLAGGLAGGSYLEQYFGPGTRLTVT.